This T cell receptor (beta chain) is drawn from a study of T cells expressing NK-cell markers. Study overall: Sorted CD3+CD56-NKG2C+, CD3+CD56+NKG2C- and CD3+CD56+NKG2C+ T cells were the source of the TCR beta repertoires. HCMV serostatus: seven of eight sequenced donors positive, one negative. Study outcomes and limitations: These clonotypes additionally ranked first within the CD3+CD56-NKG2C+ fraction of several donors. CD8+ T cells in roughly six donors included dominant NKG2C+ clonotypes at roughly 1.0-8%.

The CDR3 extends over 15 amino acids. Per germline, CDR1 MDHEN and CDR2 SYDVKM. TCRdb reprocessed the 5' RACE reads, keeping one entry per CDR3 protein, no DNA. In total, the table holds 400,000 to 550,000 distinct CDR3 sequences. On this clonotype itself: Antigen unknown.

This chain links TRBV28 with TRBJ1-1; TCRdb gives TRBD1 as the D gene, but with no DNA this cannot be confirmed. Sequenced input: blood T cells: a sorted CD56 or NKG2C T cell subset, CD4+ or CD8+ T cells, or bulk PBMC T cells (not recorded which). This receptor was taken from a woman between 18 and 70 years old in good health. This CDR3 is CASSLRDLQGAGAFF.